This T cell receptor (beta chain) originates from a study of T cells in Graves' hyperthyroidism and ophthalmopathy. General study points: Most clonotypes expanded in thyroid above 0.001 were likewise present in blood. By a 13 V-J model, ophthalmopathy was set apart from stable hyperthyroidism.

This clonotype was picked up a small number of times. The antigen is unknown. The CDR3 extends over 13 amino acids. The germline CDR1 and CDR2 sequences are DFQATT and SNEGSKA (reference sequence). Trimming stripped 3 bases from V and 4 bases from J, with 10 bases between. Fresh peripheral blood, about 10 ml of it, supplied the PBMCs. Amplification yielded TCR beta CDR3 regions, with RNA transcripts as the source. Using the HTBI primer set, a first-round RT-PCR was run on the TCR CDR3. A single record per CDR3 protein comes from TCRdb applying MiXCR to the multiplex PCR reads. The sample includes roughly 570,000 distinct CDR3 sequences, 15% to 19% of them seen just once.

The sequence was obtained from a woman aged 25 to 45 with Graves' hyperthyroidism. The V and J genes are TRBV20-1 and TRBJ2-1; tentative D call: TRBD2 (6 bases). The sequenced sample consisted of blood. CDR3 in amino acids: CSASGSGYNEQFF. The CDR3 DNA sequence: TGCAGTGCTAGCGGGAGCGGTTACAATGAGCAGTTCTTC.